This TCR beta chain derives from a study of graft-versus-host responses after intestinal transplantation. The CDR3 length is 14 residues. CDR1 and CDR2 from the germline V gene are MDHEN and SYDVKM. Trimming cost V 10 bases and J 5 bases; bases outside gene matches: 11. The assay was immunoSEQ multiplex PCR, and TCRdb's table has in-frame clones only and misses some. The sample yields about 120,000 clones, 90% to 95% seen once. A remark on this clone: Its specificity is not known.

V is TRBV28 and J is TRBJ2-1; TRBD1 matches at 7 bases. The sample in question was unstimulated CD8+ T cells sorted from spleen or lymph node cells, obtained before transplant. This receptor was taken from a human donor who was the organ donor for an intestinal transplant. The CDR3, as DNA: TGTGCCACCACTATAACAGGGGTGGACAATGAGCAGTTCTTC. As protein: CATTITGVDNEQFF.